This T cell receptor beta chain was sequenced during a study of early T cells in non-severe SARS-CoV-2 infection. This clonotype was recorded many times. The length of the CDR3 is 13 residues. Germline V gives CDR1 SGHTA, CDR2 FQGNSA. The V gene lost 5 bases and the J gene lost 0 bases, with 8 bases spanning the gap. The protocol attached unique molecular identifiers to individual cDNA molecules. TCRdb called the 5' RACE reads again in MiXCR, with one record for every CDR3 protein. The profile shows 60,000 to 65,000 distinct CDR3 sequences, around 12% of them singletons. Sample: whole blood. This clonotype originated in an adult who was a healthcare worker with PCR-confirmed SARS-CoV-2 infection or an uninfected control (not recorded which). The V call is TRBV7-2, the J call TRBJ2-7; no firm D call. The CDR3: CASSTRFSYEQYF. CDR3 nucleotides: TGTGCCAGCAGCACCCGCTTCTCCTACGAGCAGTACTTC. The full variable domain, rest sourced from reference TRBV7-2 and TRBJ2-7, is GAGVSQSPSNKVTEKGKDVELRCDPISGHTALYWYRQSLGQGLEFLIYFQGNSAPDKSGLPSDRFSAERTGGSVSTLTIQRTQQEDSAVYLCASSTRFSYEQYFGPGTRLTVT.